This TCR beta chain was recovered during a study of T cell changes during pregnancy in multiple sclerosis. Germline CDR1 is SGDLS and CDR2 is YYNGEE. The CDR3 is 13 amino acids. The V end was cut by 4 bases, the J end by 4 bases, with 8 bases between. Using immunoSEQ multiplex PCR, the repertoire was profiled, and TCRdb retains in-frame clones only, with some absent. Of about 85,000 clones listed, about 89% are singletons. This chain joins TRBV9 and TRBJ2-2, with D tentatively TRBD2 (6 bases). This material consisted of peripheral blood, taken in the first trimester of pregnancy. The clonotype originates from a female donor with multiple sclerosis, enrolled in a pregnancy study. CDR3 residues: CASSPGVTGELFF. The DNA of the CDR3 is TGTGCCAGCAGCCCGGGGGTCACCGGGGAGCTGTTTTTT.